Listed below are T cell receptor beta chains from one sample, sequenced in a study of T cells in Graves' hyperthyroidism and ophthalmopathy. Each CDR3 protein gets one entry after TCRdb re-called the multiplex PCR reads with MiXCR. The sample records about 130,000 distinct CDR3 sequences, approximately 20% being singletons. The sample was blood. These receptors all stem from a woman between 50 and 59 years old with Graves' hyperthyroidism that later progressed to Graves' ophthalmopathy. Both conserved end residues are part of each CDR3. A D gene is named only where the DNA matches it firmly. Rows may omit the clone size; those that give it use once, few, many or a size class.

>many|TRBV6-1|-|TRBJ1-2
CASSKAGGANDYTF
TGTGCCAGCAGCAAGGCCGGGGGGGCCAATGACTACACCTTC
>-|TRBV5-5|-|TRBJ2-7
CASSSRTGEQYF
TGTGCCAGCAGTTCTAGGACGGGCGAGCAGTACTTC
>many|TRBV11-2|-|TRBJ2-3
CASSLRGILGDTQYF
TGTGCCAGCAGCTTGCGGGGTATTTTAGGAGATACGCAGTATTTT
>many|TRBV10-2|-|TRBJ2-7
CASSESTVLRNEQYF
TGCGCCAGCAGTGAGTCGACGGTCCTCAGAAACGAGCAGTACTTC
>-|TRBV5-1|TRBD1|TRBJ1-6
CASSLVTGGNSPLHF
TGCGCCAGCAGCTTAGTGACAGGGGGAAATTCACCCCTCCACTTT
>few|TRBV10-3|-|TRBJ1-1
CAISDPAANTEAFF
TGTGCCATCAGCGACCCCGCAGCGAACACTGAAGCTTTCTTT
>-|TRBV7-8|-|TRBJ1-5
CASSPAEGRRNQPQHF
TGTGCCAGCAGCCCAGCTGAGGGGAGGAGGAATCAGCCCCAGCATTTT
>-|TRBV24-1|-|TRBJ1-2
CATSPGAYGYTF
TGTGCCACCTCCCCAGGGGCCTATGGCTACACCTTC
>-|TRBV19|-|TRBJ1-1
CASSKQGLGNTEAFF
TGTGCCAGTAGTAAACAGGGTTTAGGAAACACTGAAGCTTTCTTT
>few|TRBV29-1|TRBD1|TRBJ1-5
CSVGQGVSQPRHF
TGCAGCGTGGGACAGGGGGTGAGTCAGCCCCGGCATTTT
>-|TRBV7-9|-|TRBJ2-6
CASSLWGAGANVLTF
TGTGCCAGCAGCTTATGGGGAGCCGGGGCCAACGTCCTGACTTTC
>-|TRBV5-1|-|TRBJ2-7
CASSLEAGLGEQYF
TGCGCCAGCAGCTTGGAGGCAGGGTTGGGCGAGCAGTACTTC
>many|TRBV10-3|TRBD1|TRBJ2-2
CAIRGGQGGRTGELFF
TGTGCCATCAGAGGAGGACAGGGTGGCCGCACCGGGGAGCTGTTTTTT
>many|TRBV7-3|-|TRBJ2-3
CASSSPGLATDTQYF
TGTGCCAGCAGTTCACCGGGCCTAGCTACAGATACGCAGTATTTT
>many|TRBV27|-|TRBJ1-1
CASRTGAAEAFF
TGTGCCAGCAGAACGGGGGCCGCTGAAGCTTTCTTT
>many|TRBV4-1|-|TRBJ1-1
CASRTEGWTEAFF
TGCGCCAGCAGGACAGAGGGGTGGACTGAAGCTTTCTTT
>-|TRBV4-2|TRBD1|TRBJ1-2
CASSQDEFGQAGIHYGYTF
TGTGCCAGCAGCCAAGACGAGTTTGGACAGGCGGGCATCCACTATGGCTACACCTTC
>many|TRBV29-1|TRBD2|TRBJ2-3
CSVEGLAGGLVDTQYF
TGCAGCGTTGAAGGCCTAGCGGGAGGATTGGTAGATACGCAGTATTTT
>many|TRBV3-1|-|TRBJ2-7
CASSREPYEQYF
TGTGCCAGCAGCCGCGAGCCCTACGAGCAGTACTTC
>many|TRBV30|TRBD1|TRBJ1-2
CAWSVDRGLYRYGYTF
TGTGCCTGGAGTGTGGACAGGGGGTTATACCGCTATGGCTACACCTTC
>-|TRBV14|TRBD2|TRBJ2-1
CASSHRLAGPGGVNEQFF
TGTGCCAGCAGCCACAGACTAGCGGGACCCGGGGGGGTCAATGAGCAGTTCTTC
>many|TRBV10-2|-|TRBJ1-5
CASSPLDRGQPQHF
TGCGCCAGCAGCCCCTTAGACAGAGGTCAGCCCCAGCATTTT
>many|TRBV5-1|TRBD2|TRBJ2-1
CASSLARGLVTYNEQFF
TGCGCCAGCAGCTTGGCCCGAGGACTAGTTACCTACAATGAGCAGTTCTTC
>few|TRBV13|-|TRBJ1-6
CASSLVQGGSPLHF
TGTGCCAGCAGCTTAGTCCAGGGAGGGTCACCCCTCCACTTT
>-|TRBV13|-|TRBJ1-2
CASSLGTANHGYTF
TGTGCCAGCAGCTTAGGTACAGCTAACCATGGCTACACCTTC
>once|TRBV2|TRBD2|TRBJ2-3
CASSRLAVTDTQYF
TGTGCCAGCAGCAGGCTAGCGGTAACAGATACGCAGTATTTT
>-|TRBV2|-|TRBJ1-1
CASSEGGNTEAFF
TGTGCCAGCAGTGAGGGGGGGAACACTGAAGCTTTCTTT
>few|TRBV7-9|TRBD1|TRBJ1-4
CASSYGTAEKLFF
TGTGCCAGCAGCTACGGGACAGCGGAAAAACTGTTTTTT
>-|TRBV28|TRBD1|TRBJ2-7
CASRVTGGSYEQYF
TGTGCCAGCAGGGTGACAGGGGGTTCCTACGAGCAGTACTTC
>many|TRBV5-5|-|TRBJ1-1
CASFASNTEAFF
TGTGCCAGCTTTGCCTCTAACACTGAAGCTTTCTTT
>-|TRBV20-1|TRBD2|TRBJ2-1
CSARGLAGNEQFF
TGCAGTGCTAGAGGGCTAGCGGGGAATGAGCAGTTCTTC
>many|TRBV20-1|-|TRBJ1-4
CSARAGPVNEKLFF
TGCAGTGCTAGAGCAGGGCCAGTTAATGAAAAACTGTTTTTT
>-|TRBV19|TRBD2|TRBJ2-3
CASSILGAGDGTQYF
TGTGCCAGTAGTATTCTGGGAGCGGGAGATGGTACGCAGTATTTT
>few|TRBV29-1|-|TRBJ2-2
CSVVMGHTGELFF
TGCAGCGTTGTCATGGGGCACACCGGGGAGCTGTTTTTT
>many|TRBV6-1|TRBD1|TRBJ2-7
CASAQGVSNEQYF
TGTGCCAGCGCACAGGGGGTCTCCAACGAGCAGTACTTC
>few|TRBV29-1|TRBD1|TRBJ2-7
CSVEDPTGKYEQYF
TGCAGCGTTGAAGACCCGACAGGGAAGTACGAGCAGTACTTC
>many|TRBV11-2|TRBD1|TRBJ2-7
CASSLTGGGYEQYF
TGTGCCAGCAGCTTGACAGGGGGAGGCTACGAGCAGTACTTC
>many|TRBV6-1|-|TRBJ2-3
CASTGGAGFTDTQYF
TGTGCCAGCACAGGGGGGGCGGGGTTCACAGATACGCAGTATTTT
>few|TRBV20-1|-|TRBJ2-5
CSARGRGGRETQYF
TGCAGTGCTAGGGGTAGGGGGGGTCGAGAGACCCAGTACTTC
>many|TRBV5-1|TRBD1|TRBJ2-2
CASSPTGQGAAGELFF
TGCGCCAGCTCCCCGACGGGACAGGGGGCTGCCGGGGAGCTGTTTTTT